Only a few counts were recorded for the clone carrying this T cell receptor beta chain. The data were taken from a study of immune evolution from preneoplasia to lung adenocarcinoma. The CDR3 has 17 residues. Germline V gene lookup returns CDR1 SGHDT and CDR2 YYEEEE. V was shortened by 0 bases and J by 0 bases, with 13 bases between the two germline ends. Sequencing was performed with immunoSEQ multiplex PCR; in TCRdb, only in-frame clones are kept and a portion is missing. The table has approximately 11,000 clones, 76% seen once. V is TRBV5-6 and J is TRBJ1-5; D possibly corresponds to TRBD1 (6 bases). Sequencing used FFPE normal lung tissue adjacent to the tumor. The sequence came from a person in their sixties or seventies with lung adenocarcinoma. Some clones in this sample may be carry-over from other donors' samples. CDR3 region: CASSLVTGRYSNQPQHF. The CDR3 nucleotides read TGTGCCAGCAGCTTGGTAACAGGGAGGTATAGCAATCAGCCCCAGCATTTT.